The 18 T cell receptor beta chains below come from one sample, sequenced in a study of early T cells in non-severe SARS-CoV-2 infection. Each CDR3 protein gets one entry after TCRdb re-called the 5' RACE reads with MiXCR. Found here are 75,000 to 90,000 distinct CDR3 sequences, more than 5% of them singletons; the top ten hold 7.8%. Specimen: whole blood. These receptors were collected from an adult who was a healthcare worker with PCR-confirmed SARS-CoV-2 infection or an uninfected control (not recorded which).

There are many counts of this clonotype. The chain carries TRBV19 and TRBJ1-5; TRBD1 is a possible D gene (5 bases). The CDR3 is made up of 15 amino acids. V lost 0 bases and J lost 9, with 15 bases in between. Germline V gene lookup returns CDR1 LNHDA and CDR2 SQIVND (reference sequence). CDR3 sequence: CASSIDKGPNRPQHF. The CDR3 DNA is TGTGCCAGTAGTATAGACAAGGGACCGAACCGGCCCCAGCATTTT.

The chain recombines TRBV5-1 with TRBJ1-2; 9 nucleotides line up with TRBD1. Germline-derived CDR1 and CDR2 are SGHRS and YFSETQ. This CDR3 contains 14 residues. V was clipped by 4 bases and J by 4 bases; unmatched bases: 5. CDR3 protein: CASSTGQGFYGYTF. In DNA form, the CDR3 reads TGCGCCAGCAGCACGGGACAGGGATTCTATGGCTACACCTTC. The entire variable domain, with the rest obtained from reference TRBV5-1 and TRBJ1-2, is as follows: KAGVTQTPRYLIKTRGQQVTLSCSPISGHRSVSWYQQTPGQGLQFLFEYFSETQRNKGNFPGRFSGRQFSNSRSEMNVSTLELGDSALYLCASSTGQGFYGYTFGSGTRLTVV.

This clonotype was observed at least ten times. This rearrangement joins TRBV13 to TRBJ1-5; TRBD1 agrees at 8 bases. The CDR3 contains 16 residues. V lost 3 bases to trimming and J lost 7 bases; unmatched junction nucleotides: 11. Germline CDR1 reads PRHDT; CDR2 reads FYEKMQ (reference sequence). This CDR3 is CASSLGARGRGQPQHF. DNA of the CDR3: TGTGCCAGCAGCTTGGGTGCCAGGGGGCGCGGCCAGCCCCAGCATTTT.

This clonotype has ten or more counts. This chain uses TRBV7-6 with TRBJ2-5; no firm D call. Germline-derived CDR1 and CDR2 are SGHVS and FNYEAQ. V was trimmed by 5 bases and J by 7 bases, leaving 8 bases between them. This CDR3 comprises 11 residues. The CDR3 sequence: CASSPDGTQYF. DNA for the CDR3: TGTGCCAGCAGCCCCGATGGGACCCAGTACTTC.

At least ten counts were recorded for this clonotype. CDR3 DNA sequence: TGCGCCAGCAGCTGGGGACAGAGCTCTGGGGCCAACGTCCTGACTTTC. This encodes CASSWGQSSGANVLTF. V is TRBV5-1 and J is TRBJ2-6; 7 bases fit TRBD1. This CDR3 contains 16 residues. Germline-derived CDR1 and CDR2 are SGHRS and YFSETQ. V lost 3 bases, J lost 0 bases, and 3 bases stayed unmatched.

This clonotype has a count of ten or more. This chain connects TRBV7-9 to TRBJ2-5; TRBD2 aligns across 8 bases. The CDR3 has 16 amino acids. The trim removed 0 bases at V and 3 bases at J, leaving 6 bases unmatched. CDR1 SEHNR and CDR2 FQNEAQ come from the germline V gene (reference sequence). CDR3 sequence (DNA): TGTGCCAGCAGCTTAGCCAGCGGGAGATTTGAAGAGACCCAGTACTTC. Translated: CASSLASGRFEETQYF.

This clonotype was counted at least ten times. The chain joins TRBV4-2 to TRBJ2-6; TRBD2 matches 11 bases. CDR1 and CDR2 from the germline V gene are LGHNA and YNFKEQ. The CDR3 extends over 19 amino acids. V lost 4 bases, J lost 0 bases, and 8 bases stayed unmatched. The CDR3 spells CASSPQGLAASSGANVLTF. CDR3 sequence (DNA): TGTGCCAGCAGCCCACAGGGACTAGCGGCTAGCTCTGGGGCCAACGTCCTGACTTTC.

This clonotype was seen more than once but under ten times. The V gene is TRBV30, the J gene TRBJ2-5; 8 bases match TRBD2. Germline-derived CDR1 and CDR2 are GTSNPN and SVGIG (reference sequence). CDR3 length: 12 residues. V trimming: 5 bases; J trimming: 5 bases; junction bases outside the gene matches: 4. CDR3 residues: CAWGLALETQYF. CDR3 bases: TGTGCCTGGGGACTAGCACTCGAGACCCAGTACTTC.

This clonotype has a count of ten or more. The CDR3 nucleotides are TGCAGTGCTAAGAGCGAGCTAGCTTACGAGCAGTACTTC. This encodes CSAKSELAYEQYF. V gene TRBV20-1 combines with J gene TRBJ2-7; tentatively, D is TRBD2 (5 bases). The ends were cut back, 4 bases at V and 4 bases at J, with 14 bases in the middle. CDR1 is DFQATT, CDR2 SNEGSKA, per germline (reference sequence). The CDR3 consists of 13 residues.

This clonotype appeared once. The genes are TRBV5-1 and TRBJ2-7; tentative D call: TRBD2 (6 bases). CDR1 and CDR2 from the germline V gene are SGHRS and YFSETQ. V lost 1 base, J lost 2 bases, and 13 bases lay in between. This CDR3 spans 15 amino acids. The CDR3 spells CASSLNGGATYEQYF. The CDR3 DNA follows: TGCGCCAGCAGCTTGAACGGGGGAGCCACCTACGAGCAGTACTTC.

This clonotype was detected a few times. The rearrangement links TRBV9 to TRBJ2-7; a possible D gene is TRBD1 (5 bases). This CDR3 spans 14 amino acids. V lost 0 bases and J 6 bases, leaving 13 bases between the germline ends. Germline V CDR1 and CDR2: SGDLS, YYNGEE. CDR3 nucleotide sequence: TGTGCCAGCAGCGTAGAAACAGGAGCTTCCGAGCAGTACTTC. Translating it yields CASSVETGASEQYF.

In this sample, this clonotype turned up a few times. This chain joins TRBV6-1 and TRBJ1-5; no firm D call. V lost 5 bases, J lost 6 bases, and 14 bases lay in between. Germline V gives CDR1 MNHNS, CDR2 SASEGT. CDR3 length equals 14 residues. The CDR3 nucleotides read TGTGCCAGCAGTAATTTAAGGGAAGCTCAGCCCCAGCATTTT. It specifies CASSNLREAQPQHF.

The J gene is TRBJ1-2, the V gene TRBV6-1; no firm D call. The germline gives CDR1 MNHNS, CDR2 SASEGT. Trimming left V 4 bases short and J 4 bases short, with 13 bases between. The CDR3 is made up of 14 amino acids. CDR3 region: CASSAGFTGYGYTF. The CDR3, as DNA: TGTGCCAGCAGTGCCGGGTTCACCGGCTATGGCTACACCTTC.

A single count supports this clonotype. CDR3 bases: TGTGCCAGCAGCCCGGGAACTAATCTTTCCTACAATGAGCAGTTCTTC. This sequence encodes CASSPGTNLSYNEQFF. The chain uses TRBV7-2 and TRBJ2-1, with a tentative D call TRBD2 (5 bases). V was pared by 5 bases and J by 1 base, with 15 bases between. The CDR3 extends over 16 amino acids. CDR1 and CDR2 (germline): SGHTA, FQGNSA.

This clonotype was picked up many times. The V call is TRBV29-1, the J call TRBJ2-1, with D perhaps TRBD1 (6 bases). CDR3 length: 11 residues. CDR1 and CDR2 from the germline V gene are SQVTM and ANQGSEA. V gave up 4 bases and J gave up 7 bases, with 8 bases separating them. The chain's CDR3 is CSVAGVNEQFF. The CDR3 DNA reads as TGCAGCGTTGCAGGGGTTAATGAGCAGTTCTTC.

The chain has TRBV29-1 and TRBJ2-2, with D maybe TRBD1 (6 bases). This CDR3 comprises 14 residues. V lost 6 bases, J lost 0 bases, and 11 bases lay in between. Germline loops: CDR1 SQVTM, CDR2 ANQGSEA. In DNA form, the CDR3 reads TGCAGCGTGAGGGGGATCGCGAACACCGGGGAGCTGTTTTTT. Amino acid sequence: CSVRGIANTGELFF.

This clonotype was recorded at least ten times. The chain recombines TRBV28 with TRBJ2-2, with no clear D. Trimming stripped 6 bases from V and 4 bases from J, with 6 bases between. This CDR3 has 12 residues. Germline CDR1 is MDHEN and CDR2 is SYDVKM. Here the CDR3 reads CASRNLTGELFF. In nucleotides, the CDR3 is TGTGCCAGCAGGAACCTCACCGGGGAGCTGTTTTTT.

V gene TRBV6-5 combines with J gene TRBJ1-2; tentative D call: TRBD1 (5 bases). CDR1 is MNHEY, CDR2 SVGAGI, per germline. CDR3 length: 11 residues. V was clipped by 5 bases and J by 5 bases, with 6 bases between them. Here the CDR3 DNA reads TGTGCCAGCAGTGACAGATATGGCTACACCTTC. Translation gives CASSDRYGYTF.